What follows are 24 T cell receptor beta chains derived from one specimen sequenced in a study of shared clonotypes between healthy human individuals. The assay was immunoSEQ multiplex PCR, and TCRdb's table has in-frame clones only and misses some. This table holds approximately 2,300,000 clones, about nine tenths found once. Sequenced sample: naive CD4+ T cells from PBMCs. As for subset: CD45RA+ positively selected. Receptors originate from a man in his late teens or twenties in good health. Some clones in this sample may be carry-over from other donors' samples.

The V and J genes are TRBV30 and TRBJ1-4; a possible D gene is TRBD1 (6 bases). The germline V gene has CDR1 GTSNPN and CDR2 SVGIG (reference sequence). This CDR3 has 14 residues. Trimming took off 0 bases at V and 8 bases at J, with 13 bases between the two ends. The CDR3 here is CAWSVLGAKEKLFF. The DNA of the CDR3 is TGTGCCTGGAGTGTACTGGGGGCGAAGGAAAAACTGTTTTTT.

The chain employs TRBV5-6 and TRBJ2-7; D is possibly TRBD1 (6 bases). The CDR3 totals 14 residues. Between the trimmed V and J ends, which lost 2 bases and 2 bases, there was a span of 11 bases. Germline CDR1 reads SGHDT; CDR2 reads YYEEEE. The CDR3 here is CASSLFTGTYEQYF. The CDR3 bases are TGTGCCAGCAGCTTATTTACAGGGACCTACGAGCAGTACTTC.

Worth noting for this clone: Its ends do not fully match the called genes, so a read error is possible. Other nucleotide sequences in the sample specify the same CDR3. The chain uses TRBV5-1 and TRBJ1-1, with 8 bases aligning to TRBD1. Germline CDR1 reads SGHRS; CDR2 reads YFSETQ. CDR3 length: 14 amino acids. This chain's CDR3 is CASSLDRGNAEAFF. The CDR3 DNA is TGCGCCAGCAGCTTGGACAGGGGGAACGCTGAAGCTTTCTTT.

On this clone itself: One junction end disagrees with the germline gene, perhaps due to a read error. This sequence joins TRBV18 and TRBJ1-2; D ambiguous. Per the germline V gene, CDR1 is KGHSH and CDR2 is LQKENI. The CDR3 consists of 9 residues. CDR3 protein: CASSPPVYF. CDR3 coding DNA: TGTGCCAGCTCACCCCCCGTTTATTTC.

As concerns this clone: Within the sample, other DNA sequences also encode this same CDR3. The rearrangement links TRBV5-1 to TRBJ1-1; D remains unclear. This CDR3 has 13 amino acids. Trimming took 3 bases from V and 0 from J, leaving 6 bases between them. The germline V gene encodes CDR1 SGHRS and CDR2 YFSETQ. The CDR3 protein is CASSSGMNTEAFF. For the CDR3, the DNA is TGCGCCAGCAGCTCGGGCATGAACACTGAAGCTTTCTTT.

V gene TRBV7-8 combines with J gene TRBJ2-5; D is tentatively TRBD1 or TRBD2 (5 bases each). Trimming took 1 base from V and 1 from J, leaving 13 bases between them. The length of the CDR3 is 16 residues. Germline lookup yields CDR1 SGHVS and CDR2 FQNEAQ. The chain's CDR3 is CASSLVGDRSQETQYF. Written as DNA, the CDR3 is TGTGCCAGCAGCTTAGTGGGGGATAGGTCCCAAGAGACCCAGTACTTC. The full variable domain, in which reference TRBV7-8 and TRBJ2-5 provide the parts outside the CDR3, is GAGVSQSPRYKVAKRGQDVALRCDPISGHVSLFWYQQALGQGPEFLTYFQNEAQLDKSGLPSDRFFAERPEGSVSTLKIQRTQQEDSAVYLCASSLVGDRSQETQYFGPGTRLLVL.

The rearrangement joins TRBV4-2 to TRBJ2-3; 7 nucleotides align to TRBD1. The CDR3 contains 16 residues. CDR1 and CDR2 from the germline V gene are LGHNA and YNFKEQ. J was trimmed by 5 bases and V by 0 bases; bases with no gene match: 8. DNA of the CDR3: TGTGCCAGCAGCCAAGAATCAGGGGGTTGGGAAGATACGCAGTATTTT. It specifies CASSQESGGWEDTQYF.

The V gene is TRBV5-1, the J gene TRBJ2-3, with D uncertain. The CDR3 sequence is 15 residues long. The V and J ends lost 3 bases and 0 bases respectively, with 11 bases between them. Germline V gene data show CDR1 as SGHRS and CDR2 as YFSETQ. This CDR3 is CASSSALGSTDTQYF. DNA for the CDR3: TGCGCCAGCAGCTCCGCTTTGGGGAGCACAGATACGCAGTATTTT. Using reference TRBV5-1 and TRBJ2-3 for the parts outside the CDR3, the full variable domain is KAGVTQTPRYLIKTRGQQVTLSCSPISGHRSVSWYQQTPGQGLQFLFEYFSETQRNKGNFPGRFSGRQFSNSRSEMNVSTLELGDSALYLCASSSALGSTDTQYFGPGTRLTVL.

The chain carries TRBV6-5 and TRBJ1-2, with a tentative D call TRBD1 (6 bases). Germline loops: CDR1 MNHEY, CDR2 SVGAGI. This CDR3 is 13 amino acids long. V gave up 2 bases and J gave up 7 bases, with 11 bases separating them. The CDR3 region has the DNA TGTGCCAGCAGTTACGGGGGGCGCGGTGGCTACACCTTC. Translation: CASSYGGRGGYTF.

The chain joins TRBV29-1 to TRBJ1-1; 7 bases are a match to TRBD1. The germline CDR1 and CDR2 sequences are SQVTM and ANQGSEA. The ends lost 7 bases at V and 3 bases at J; junction bases unmatched: 8. The CDR3 totals 13 residues. The CDR3 DNA reads as TGCAGCGGGAAGACAGGGCATGACACTGAAGCTTTCTTT. Translating it yields CSGKTGHDTEAFF.

V and J are TRBV10-3 and TRBJ2-1, with a tentative D call TRBD2 (6 bases). Trimming shortened V by 7 bases and J by 3 bases, and 16 bases separated the two germline ends. Germline V gene lookup returns CDR1 ENHRY and CDR2 SYGVKD. CDR3 size: 15 residues. The CDR3 is CAIKDRDLIYNEQFF. CDR3 DNA: TGTGCCATCAAGGACCGGGACTTGATCTACAATGAGCAGTTCTTC.

The V gene is TRBV2, the J gene TRBJ2-1; TRBD2 matches 11 bases. This CDR3 is built from 16 residues. Trimming removed 3 bases from V and 6 bases from J; junction bases left unmatched: 7. Germline lookup yields CDR1 SNHLY and CDR2 FYNNEI. CDR3 protein: CASSEIAGGPINEQFF. The CDR3 DNA sequence: TGTGCCAGCAGTGAGATAGCGGGAGGGCCGATCAATGAGCAGTTCTTC.

The chain has TRBV4-1 and TRBJ2-7, with 9 bases aligning to TRBD2. Germline CDR1 and CDR2: MGHRA and YSYEKL. This CDR3 has 16 residues. Losses at the gene ends were 1 base for V and 2 bases for J; bases not matched to a gene: 6. CDR3 in amino acids: CASSQVRAGGPYEQYF. In nucleotides, the CDR3 is TGCGCCAGCAGCCAAGTACGGGCGGGAGGGCCCTACGAGCAGTACTTC.

The J gene is TRBJ2-1, the V gene TRBV6-1; 9 nucleotides line up with TRBD2. V lost 4 bases and J lost 14; bases outside the gene matches: 9. CDR1 and CDR2 from the germline V gene are MNHNS and SASEGT. This CDR3 is 13 amino acids long. The CDR3 DNA reads as TGTGCCAGCAGTGCCGGGACTAGCCAAATGGAGTTCTTC. Its protein is CASSAGTSQMEFF.

This rearrangement joins TRBV7-6 to TRBJ2-7; 9 nucleotides match TRBD2. CDR1 SGHVS and CDR2 FNYEAQ come from the germline V gene. The CDR3 is made up of 15 amino acids. V was pared by 2 bases and J by 3 bases, with 5 bases of the junction left unmatched. CDR3: CASSLRLAENYEQYF. CDR3 sequence (DNA): TGTGCCAGCAGCTTACGACTAGCGGAAAACTACGAGCAGTACTTC.

Concerning this clone itself: Other DNA sequences of this sample code for an identical CDR3. The rearrangement links TRBV28 to TRBJ1-1; D remains unclear. The CDR3 is 12 residues long. With 3 bases removed from V and 5 bases from J, the gap between germline ends came to 7 bases. Germline CDR1 is MDHEN and CDR2 is SYDVKM. The CDR3: CASSFYPTEAFF. The CDR3 DNA reads as TGTGCCAGCAGTTTTTATCCAACTGAAGCTTTCTTT.

V and J are TRBV6-1 and TRBJ1-5; D possibly corresponds to TRBD1 (5 bases). Germline values: CDR1 MNHNS, CDR2 SASEGT. Trimming pared 4 bases from V and 0 bases from J, leaving 13 bases between. The CDR3 is 16 residues long. The CDR3 sequence is CASSAWDGYSNQPQHF. In DNA form, the CDR3 reads TGTGCCAGCAGTGCCTGGGACGGCTATAGCAATCAGCCCCAGCATTTT.

The gene calls are TRBV30 and TRBJ2-3; 9 bases are shared with TRBD2. The germline gives CDR1 GTSNPN, CDR2 SVGIG (reference sequence). V lost 1 base to trimming and J lost 14 bases; unmatched junction nucleotides: 4. The CDR3 is 11 amino acids. The CDR3 region is CAWSALAGRYF. Written as DNA, the CDR3 is TGTGCCTGGAGTGCCCTAGCGGGACGGTATTTT.

The chain couples TRBV23-1 to TRBJ1-1; D remains unclear. TRBV23-1 is noted as an ORF with a role that remains uncertain. CDR3 length: 14 residues. The ends were cut back, 0 bases at V and 2 bases at J, with 7 bases in the middle. The CDR3 region is CASSQSGNNTEAFF. The CDR3 DNA sequence: TGCGCCAGCAGTCAATCGGGCAACAACACTGAAGCTTTCTTT.

This sequence joins TRBV6-4 and TRBJ2-1; weak D call: TRBD1 (5 bases). CDR3 length: 14 amino acids. CDR1 is MRHNA, CDR2 SNTAGT, per germline. Between the trimmed V and J ends, which lost 6 bases and 6 bases, there was a span of 15 bases. CDR3 in amino acids: CASSPDLGANEQFF. DNA of the CDR3: TGTGCCAGCAGCCCTGACCTTGGGGCCAATGAGCAGTTCTTC.

This chain uses TRBV15 with TRBJ1-5, with no clear D. V shed 2 bases and J shed 2 bases, with 13 bases lying between them. The CDR3 has 16 amino acids. Germline V gene sequence: CDR1 LNHNV, CDR2 YYDKDF (reference sequence). The CDR3 protein is CATSRSLSAGNQPQHF. The CDR3 DNA sequence: TGTGCCACCAGCAGAAGCCTTTCCGCCGGCAATCAGCCCCAGCATTTT.

The chain couples TRBV6-6 to TRBJ2-1; D is undetermined. This CDR3 is built from 15 residues. Trimming left V 2 bases short and J 0 bases short, with 8 bases between. Looked up from germline, CDR1 is MNHNY and CDR2 is SVGAGI (reference sequence). CDR3 in DNA: TGTGCCAGCAGTTACGGCCATCCCTCCTACAATGAGCAGTTCTTC. Translated, it gives CASSYGHPSYNEQFF.

CDR3 residues: CASSFSTNSEQYF. DNA of the CDR3: TGTGCCAGCAGCTTTAGCACCAATTCCGAGCAGTACTTC. The gene calls are TRBV5-4 and TRBJ2-7; no definite D call. In germline, CDR1 is SGHNT, CDR2 YYREEE (reference sequence). This CDR3 comprises 13 residues. V was cut by 2 bases and J by 6 bases, with 12 bases left in between.

As regards this clone: Other DNA sequences in the same sample also yield this CDR3. This chain uses TRBV28 with TRBJ2-3, with 7 bases fitting TRBD2. J lost 5 bases, V lost 2 bases, and 4 bases had no gene match. The CDR3 spans 14 residues. Germline values: CDR1 MDHEN, CDR2 SYDVKM. Here the CDR3 reads CASSLGGSRDTQYF. The CDR3, as DNA: TGTGCCAGCAGTTTAGGCGGGAGTAGAGATACGCAGTATTTT.